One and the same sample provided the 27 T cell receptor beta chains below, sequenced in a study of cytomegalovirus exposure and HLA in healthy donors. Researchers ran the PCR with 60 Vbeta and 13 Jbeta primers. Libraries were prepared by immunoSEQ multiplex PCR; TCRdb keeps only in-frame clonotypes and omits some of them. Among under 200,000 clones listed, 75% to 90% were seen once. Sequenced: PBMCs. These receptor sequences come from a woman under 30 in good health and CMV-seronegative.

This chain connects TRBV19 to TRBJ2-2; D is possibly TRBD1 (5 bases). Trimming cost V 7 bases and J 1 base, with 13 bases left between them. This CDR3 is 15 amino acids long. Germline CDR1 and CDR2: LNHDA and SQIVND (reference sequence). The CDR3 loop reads CASNSFRENTGELFF. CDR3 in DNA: TGTGCCAGTAATTCTTTCAGGGAGAACACCGGGGAGCTGTTTTTT.

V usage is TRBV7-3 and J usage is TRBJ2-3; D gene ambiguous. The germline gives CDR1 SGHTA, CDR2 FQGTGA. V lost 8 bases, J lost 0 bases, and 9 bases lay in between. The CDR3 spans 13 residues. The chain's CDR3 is CASGLTSTDTQYF. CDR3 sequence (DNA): TGTGCCAGCGGTCTGACAAGCACAGATACGCAGTATTTT.

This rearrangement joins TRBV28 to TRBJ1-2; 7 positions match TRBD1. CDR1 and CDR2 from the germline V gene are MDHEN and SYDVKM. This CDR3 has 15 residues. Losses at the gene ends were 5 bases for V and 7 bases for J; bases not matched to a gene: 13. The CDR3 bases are TGTGCCAGCAGTCGTTCAGGGGGAACCACGTCTGGCTACACCTTC. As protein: CASSRSGGTTSGYTF.

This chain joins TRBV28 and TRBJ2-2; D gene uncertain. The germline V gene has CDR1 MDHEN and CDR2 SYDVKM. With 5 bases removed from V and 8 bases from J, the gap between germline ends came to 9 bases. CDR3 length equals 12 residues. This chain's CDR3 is CASSLGGGELFF. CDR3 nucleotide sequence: TGTGCCAGCAGTCTCGGCGGTGGGGAGCTGTTTTTT. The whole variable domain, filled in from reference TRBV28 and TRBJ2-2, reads DVKVTQSSRYLVKRTGEKVFLECVQDMDHENMFWYRQDPGLGLRLIYFSYDVKMKEKGDIPEGYSVSREKKERFSLILESASTNQTSMYLCASSLGGGELFFGEGSRLTVL.

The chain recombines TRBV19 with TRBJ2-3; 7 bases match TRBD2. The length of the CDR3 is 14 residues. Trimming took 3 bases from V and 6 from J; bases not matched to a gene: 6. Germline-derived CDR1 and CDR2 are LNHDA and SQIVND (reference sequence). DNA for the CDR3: TGTGCCAGTAGTATCGGGCGGGAGCAGGATACGCAGTATTTT. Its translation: CASSIGREQDTQYF.

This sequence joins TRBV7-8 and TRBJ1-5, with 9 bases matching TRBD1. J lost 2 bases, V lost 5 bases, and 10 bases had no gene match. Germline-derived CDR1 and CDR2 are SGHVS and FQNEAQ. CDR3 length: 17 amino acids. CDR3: CASSGSTGGGGNQPQHF. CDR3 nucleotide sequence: TGTGCCAGCAGCGGATCCACAGGGGGCGGAGGCAATCAGCCCCAGCATTTT.

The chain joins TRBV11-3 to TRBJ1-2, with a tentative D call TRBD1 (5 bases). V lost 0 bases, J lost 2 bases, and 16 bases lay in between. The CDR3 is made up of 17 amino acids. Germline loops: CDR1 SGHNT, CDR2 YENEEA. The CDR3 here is CASSLEGSVAGNYGYTF. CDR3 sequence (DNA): TGTGCCAGCAGCTTAGAGGGTTCGGTAGCAGGGAACTATGGCTACACCTTC.

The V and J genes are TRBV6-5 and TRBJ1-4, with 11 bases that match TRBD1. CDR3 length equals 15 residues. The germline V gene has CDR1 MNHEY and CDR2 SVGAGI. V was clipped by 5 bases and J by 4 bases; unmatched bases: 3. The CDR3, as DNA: TGTGCCAGCAGTACGGACAGGGGGCGTAATGAAAAACTGTTTTTT. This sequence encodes CASSTDRGRNEKLFF.

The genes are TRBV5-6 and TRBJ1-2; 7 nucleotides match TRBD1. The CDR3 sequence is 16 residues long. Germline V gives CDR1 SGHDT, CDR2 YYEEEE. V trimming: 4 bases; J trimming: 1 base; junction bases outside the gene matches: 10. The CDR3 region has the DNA TGTGCCAGCAGCGCAGGGACAGAAACTTTTAACTATGGCTACACCTTC. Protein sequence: CASSAGTETFNYGYTF.

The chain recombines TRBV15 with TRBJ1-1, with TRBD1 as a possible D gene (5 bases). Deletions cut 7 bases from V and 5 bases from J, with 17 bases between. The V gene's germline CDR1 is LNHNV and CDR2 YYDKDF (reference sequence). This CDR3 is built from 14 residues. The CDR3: CATNIGGRRTEAFF. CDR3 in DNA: TGTGCCACCAACATCGGGGGTCGACGAACTGAAGCTTTCTTT. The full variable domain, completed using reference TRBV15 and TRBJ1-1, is DAMVIQNPRYQVTQFGKPVTLSCSQTLNHNVMYWYQQKSSQAPKLLFHYYDKDFNNEADTPDNFQSRRPNTSFCFLDIRSPGLGDTAMYLCATNIGGRRTEAFFGQGTRLTVV.

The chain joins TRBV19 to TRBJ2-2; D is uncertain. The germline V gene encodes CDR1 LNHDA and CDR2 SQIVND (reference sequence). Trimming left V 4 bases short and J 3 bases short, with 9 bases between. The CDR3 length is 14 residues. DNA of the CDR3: TGTGCCAGTAGTACCCTCACGGACACCGGGGAGCTGTTTTTT. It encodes CASSTLTDTGELFF.

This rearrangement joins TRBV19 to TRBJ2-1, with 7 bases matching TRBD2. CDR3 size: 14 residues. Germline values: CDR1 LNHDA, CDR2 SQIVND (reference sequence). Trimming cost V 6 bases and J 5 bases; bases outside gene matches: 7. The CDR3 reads CASRGGTANNEQFF. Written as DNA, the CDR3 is TGTGCCAGTAGGGGAGGGACGGCTAACAATGAGCAGTTCTTC.

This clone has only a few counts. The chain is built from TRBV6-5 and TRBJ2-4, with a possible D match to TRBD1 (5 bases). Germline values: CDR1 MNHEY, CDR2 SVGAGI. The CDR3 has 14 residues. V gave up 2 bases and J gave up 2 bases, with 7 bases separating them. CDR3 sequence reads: CASSYTGTKNIQYF. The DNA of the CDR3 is TGTGCCAGCAGTTACACAGGCACCAAAAACATTCAGTACTTC.

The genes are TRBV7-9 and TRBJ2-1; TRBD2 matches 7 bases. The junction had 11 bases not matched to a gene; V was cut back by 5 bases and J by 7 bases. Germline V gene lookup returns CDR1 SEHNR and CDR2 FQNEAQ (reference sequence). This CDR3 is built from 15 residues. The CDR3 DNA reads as TGTGCCAGCAGCCCCCCCGGGCGGGAGAGGAATGAGCAGTTCTTC. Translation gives CASSPPGRERNEQFF. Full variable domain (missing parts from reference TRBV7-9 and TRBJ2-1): DTGVSQNPRHKITKRGQNVTFRCDPISEHNRLYWYRQTLGQGPEFLTYFQNEAQLEKSRLLSDRFSAERPKGSFSTLEIQRTEQGDSAMYLCASSPPGRERNEQFFGPGTRLTVL.

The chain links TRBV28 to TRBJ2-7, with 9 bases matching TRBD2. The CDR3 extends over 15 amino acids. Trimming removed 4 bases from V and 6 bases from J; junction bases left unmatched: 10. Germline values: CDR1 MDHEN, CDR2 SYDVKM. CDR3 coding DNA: TGTGCCAGCAGTTCCCCGACTAGCGGTGTCGGCGAGCAGTACTTC. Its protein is CASSSPTSGVGEQYF. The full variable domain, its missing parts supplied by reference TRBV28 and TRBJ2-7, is DVKVTQSSRYLVKRTGEKVFLECVQDMDHENMFWYRQDPGLGLRLIYFSYDVKMKEKGDIPEGYSVSREKKERFSLILESASTNQTSMYLCASSSPTSGVGEQYFGPGTRLTVT.

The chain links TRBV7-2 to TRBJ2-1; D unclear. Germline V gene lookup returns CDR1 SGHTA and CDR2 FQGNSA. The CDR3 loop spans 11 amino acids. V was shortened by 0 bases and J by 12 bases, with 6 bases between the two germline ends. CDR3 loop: CASSLASPQFF. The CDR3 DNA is TGTGCCAGCAGCTTAGCTAGTCCGCAGTTCTTC. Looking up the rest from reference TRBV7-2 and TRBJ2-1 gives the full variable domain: GAGVSQSPSNKVTEKGKDVELRCDPISGHTALYWYRQSLGQGLEFLIYFQGNSAPDKSGLPSDRFSAERTGGSVSTLTIQRTQQEDSAVYLCASSLASPQFFGPGTRLTVL.

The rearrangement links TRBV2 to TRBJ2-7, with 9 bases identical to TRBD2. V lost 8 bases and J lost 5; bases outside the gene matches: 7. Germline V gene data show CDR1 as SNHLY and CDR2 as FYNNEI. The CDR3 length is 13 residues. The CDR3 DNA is TGTGCCAGCCGAGCGGGAGGTTCCAACGAGCAGTACTTC. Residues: CASRAGGSNEQYF.

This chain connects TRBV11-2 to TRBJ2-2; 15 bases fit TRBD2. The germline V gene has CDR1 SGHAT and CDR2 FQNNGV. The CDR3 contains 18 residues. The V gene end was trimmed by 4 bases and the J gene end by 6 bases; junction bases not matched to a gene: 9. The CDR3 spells CASSSWTSGGDLAGELFF. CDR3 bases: TGTGCCAGCAGCTCTTGGACTAGCGGGGGGGATTTAGCCGGGGAGCTGTTTTTT.

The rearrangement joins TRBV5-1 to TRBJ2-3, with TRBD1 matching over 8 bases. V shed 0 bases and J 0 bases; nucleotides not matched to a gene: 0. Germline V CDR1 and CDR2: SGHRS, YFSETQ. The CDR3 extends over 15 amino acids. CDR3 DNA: TGCGCCAGCAGCTTGGGGGACAGGAGCACAGATACGCAGTATTTT. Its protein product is CASSLGDRSTDTQYF. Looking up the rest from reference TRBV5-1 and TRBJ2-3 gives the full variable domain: KAGVTQTPRYLIKTRGQQVTLSCSPISGHRSVSWYQQTPGQGLQFLFEYFSETQRNKGNFPGRFSGRQFSNSRSEMNVSTLELGDSALYLCASSLGDRSTDTQYFGPGTRLTVL.

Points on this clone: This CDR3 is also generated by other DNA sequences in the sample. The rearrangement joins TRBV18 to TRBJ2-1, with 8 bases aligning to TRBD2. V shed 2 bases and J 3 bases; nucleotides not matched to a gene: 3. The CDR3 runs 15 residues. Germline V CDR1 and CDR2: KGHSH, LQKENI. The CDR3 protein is CASSPGTSGYNEQFF. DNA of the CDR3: TGTGCCAGCTCACCAGGCACTAGCGGCTACAATGAGCAGTTCTTC.

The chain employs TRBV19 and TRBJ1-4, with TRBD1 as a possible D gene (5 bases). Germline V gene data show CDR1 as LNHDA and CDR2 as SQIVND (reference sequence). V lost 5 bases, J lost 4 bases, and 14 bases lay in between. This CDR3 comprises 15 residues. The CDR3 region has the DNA TGTGCCAGTAGTGTGACAGCCGGCCATAATGAAAAACTGTTTTTT. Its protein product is CASSVTAGHNEKLFF.

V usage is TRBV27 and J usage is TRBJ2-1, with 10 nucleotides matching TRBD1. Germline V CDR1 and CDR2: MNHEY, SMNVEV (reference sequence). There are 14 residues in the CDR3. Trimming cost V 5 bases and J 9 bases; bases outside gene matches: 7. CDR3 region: CASSIRQGAGEQFF. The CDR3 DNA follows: TGTGCCAGCAGTATTCGACAGGGGGCGGGTGAGCAGTTCTTC.

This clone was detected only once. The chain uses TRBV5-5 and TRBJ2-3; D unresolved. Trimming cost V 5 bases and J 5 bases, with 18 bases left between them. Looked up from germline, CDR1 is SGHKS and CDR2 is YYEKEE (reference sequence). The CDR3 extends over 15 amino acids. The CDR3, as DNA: TGTGCCAGCAGTTCTCCGGGTCCCCCGGGAGATACGCAGTATTTT. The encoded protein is CASSSPGPPGDTQYF.

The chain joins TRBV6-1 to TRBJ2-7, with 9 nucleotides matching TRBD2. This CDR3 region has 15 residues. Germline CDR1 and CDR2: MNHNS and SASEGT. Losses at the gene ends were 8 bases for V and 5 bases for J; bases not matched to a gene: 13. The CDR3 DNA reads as TGTGCCAGCCTCCGGGGTAGCGGGGGCGTCGACGAGCAGTACTTC. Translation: CASLRGSGGVDEQYF.

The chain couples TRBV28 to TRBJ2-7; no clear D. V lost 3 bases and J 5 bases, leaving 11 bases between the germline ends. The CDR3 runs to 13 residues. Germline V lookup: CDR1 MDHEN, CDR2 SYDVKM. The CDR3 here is CASSLERPHEQYF. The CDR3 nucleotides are TGTGCCAGCAGTTTGGAGAGGCCCCACGAGCAGTACTTC.

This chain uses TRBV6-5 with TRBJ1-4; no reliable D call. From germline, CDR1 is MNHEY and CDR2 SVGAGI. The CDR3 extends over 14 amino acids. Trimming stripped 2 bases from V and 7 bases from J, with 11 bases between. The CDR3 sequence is CASSYNPSTEKLFF. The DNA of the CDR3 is TGTGCCAGCAGTTACAATCCCTCTACTGAAAAACTGTTTTTT.

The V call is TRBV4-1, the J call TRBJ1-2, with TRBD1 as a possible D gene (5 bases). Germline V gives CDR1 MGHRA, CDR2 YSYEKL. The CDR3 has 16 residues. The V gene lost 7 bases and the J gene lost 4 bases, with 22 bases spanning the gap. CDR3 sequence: CASTKEPAGQSYGYTF. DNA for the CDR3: TGCGCCAGCACCAAAGAACCCGCAGGGCAAAGCTATGGCTACACCTTC.